Listed here are 30 T cell receptor beta chains from one sample, sequenced in a study of blood T cell repertoires in COVID-19. Using immunoSEQ multiplex PCR, the repertoire was profiled, and TCRdb retains in-frame clones only, with some absent. Among 35,000 to 40,000 clones, about 90% were seen once, and the ten largest hold approximately 4.5%. Sequencing used peripheral blood. These receptors were obtained from a man between 60 and 70 years old with COVID-19, enrolled during active disease.

The rearrangement joins TRBV12-3 or TRBV12-4 to TRBJ1-2; D is unresolved. This CDR3 is 13 amino acids long. V was trimmed by 2 bases and J by 5 bases, leaving 9 bases between them. The CDR3 region is CASSLTQVYGYTF. In nucleotides, the CDR3 is TGTGCCAGCAGTTTAACTCAGGTTTATGGCTACACCTTC.

V usage is TRBV18 and J usage is TRBJ2-7, with 8 bases identical to TRBD1. This CDR3 spans 15 amino acids. V trimming: 6 bases; J trimming: 2 bases; junction bases outside the gene matches: 9. CDR1 KGHSH and CDR2 LQKENI come from the germline V gene. CDR3 sequence reads: CASSPHRGETYEQYF. The CDR3 coding sequence is TGTGCCAGCTCCCCCCACAGGGGGGAAACCTACGAGCAGTACTTC. The whole variable domain, filled in from reference TRBV18 and TRBJ2-7, reads NAGVMQNPRHLVRRRGQEARLRCSPMKGHSHVYWYRQLPEEGLKFMVYLQKENIIDESGMPKERFSAEFPKEGPSILRIQQVVRGDSAAYFCASSPHRGETYEQYFGPGTRLTVT.

This sequence joins TRBV27 and TRBJ2-7; no reliable D call. The V end lost 7 bases, the J end lost 4 bases, and 14 bases lay between the germline ends. Germline V gene sequence: CDR1 MNHEY, CDR2 SMNVEV (reference sequence). CDR3 length: 13 amino acids. The CDR3 sequence: CASKLRQQYEQYF. The CDR3 DNA sequence: TGTGCCAGCAAGTTGAGGCAGCAGTACGAGCAGTACTTC.

CDR3 in DNA: TGTGCCAGCAGCCGGCAGGGGCGCGGAGGAAACACCATATATTTT. Its protein is CASSRQGRGGNTIYF. The rearrangement uses TRBV27 and TRBJ1-3, with D perhaps TRBD1 (6 bases). Trimming cost V 6 bases and J 4 bases, with 16 bases left between them. In germline, CDR1 is MNHEY, CDR2 SMNVEV (reference sequence). CDR3 size: 15 residues.

The genes are TRBV2 and TRBJ2-2; 10 bases are shared with TRBD2. The CDR3 spans 16 residues. Germline CDR1 and CDR2: SNHLY and FYNNEI. V lost 7 bases and J lost 0; bases outside the gene matches: 5. CDR3 coding DNA: TGTGCCAGCACCTCCCTAGCGGGAGCGAACACCGGGGAGCTGTTTTTT. Protein sequence: CASTSLAGANTGELFF.

The chain employs TRBV2 and TRBJ2-7, with TRBD2 as a possible D gene (6 bases). The CDR3 extends over 12 amino acids. The V end lost 4 bases, the J end lost 4 bases, and 8 bases lay between the germline ends. CDR1 and CDR2 (germline): SNHLY, FYNNEI. The CDR3 loop reads CASSVGTYEQYF. In nucleotides, the CDR3 is TGTGCCAGCAGTGTCGGGACTTACGAGCAGTACTTC. Full variable domain (rest looked up from reference TRBV2 and TRBJ2-7): EPEVTQTPSHQVTQMGQEVILRCVPISNHLYFYWYRQILGQKVEFLVSFYNNEISEKSEIFDDQFSVERPDGSNFTLKIRSTKLEDSAMYFCASSVGTYEQYFGPGTRLTVT.

J is TRBJ2-7 and V is TRBV28; no clear D. Germline V gene data show CDR1 as MDHEN and CDR2 as SYDVKM. This CDR3 has 15 amino acids. V lost 5 bases and J lost 0, with 14 bases in between. CDR3 coding DNA: TGTGCCAGCAGTACCACCGGGTCTAGCTCCTACGAGCAGTACTTC. This translates into CASSTTGSSSYEQYF.

This chain uses TRBV6-5 with TRBJ1-5; a weak D match, TRBD1 (5 bases). V lost 7 bases and J lost 0, with 13 bases in between. In germline, CDR1 is MNHEY, CDR2 SVGAGI. The CDR3 is 15 residues long. This chain's CDR3 is CASKGQPYSNQPQHF. The CDR3 DNA is TGTGCCAGCAAGGGGCAGCCGTATAGCAATCAGCCCCAGCATTTT.

The rearrangement links TRBV28 to TRBJ2-2; 7 positions agree with TRBD1. Germline values: CDR1 MDHEN, CDR2 SYDVKM. V was clipped by 5 bases and J by 6 bases; unmatched bases: 9. CDR3 length equals 15 residues. The CDR3 loop reads CASSTTGSGSGELFF. The CDR3 DNA follows: TGTGCCAGCAGTACGACAGGGTCTGGTTCCGGGGAGCTGTTTTTT.

This clone was seen a single time. The V call is TRBV10-3, the J call TRBJ1-2, with a possible D match to TRBD1 (5 bases). V was pared by 2 bases and J by 8 bases, with 15 bases between. CDR3 length: 14 residues. The germline V gene encodes CDR1 ENHRY and CDR2 SYGVKD. The CDR3 DNA follows: TGTGCCATCAGTGAGCCGGCAGGGAGGAAAGGCTACACCTTC. Its protein is CAISEPAGRKGYTF.

The chain links TRBV2 to TRBJ2-1, with TRBD2 identical over 8 bases. Germline assignment: CDR1 SNHLY and CDR2 FYNNEI. The CDR3 has 12 residues. V gave up 2 bases and J gave up 14 bases; unmatched junction bases: 5. The CDR3 region has the DNA TGTGCCAGCAGTGAATTGGGACTAGATGAGTTCTTC. Protein sequence: CASSELGLDEFF. Looking up the rest from reference TRBV2 and TRBJ2-1 gives the full variable domain: EPEVTQTPSHQVTQMGQEVILRCVPISNHLYFYWYRQILGQKVEFLVSFYNNEISEKSEIFDDQFSVERPDGSNFTLKIRSTKLEDSAMYFCASSELGLDEFFGPGTRLTVL.

The table lists this clone with a few counts. The J gene is TRBJ2-7, the V gene TRBV11-2, with D perhaps TRBD1 (6 bases). The CDR3 is 14 residues long. Trimming pared 5 bases from V and 1 base from J, leaving 12 bases between. Germline lookup yields CDR1 SGHAT and CDR2 FQNNGV. The CDR3, as DNA: TGTGCCAGCAGCCTCGGACAGCCGTCCTACGAGCAGTACTTC. Translating gives CASSLGQPSYEQYF.

This chain links TRBV11-2 with TRBJ2-1; D is unclear. Germline V gives CDR1 SGHAT, CDR2 FQNNGV. The CDR3 runs 18 residues. Deletions cut 2 bases from V and 0 bases from J, with 17 bases between. CDR3 residues: CASSLRTANPSSYNEQFF. CDR3 nucleotides: TGTGCCAGCAGCTTAAGAACAGCCAACCCGAGCTCCTACAATGAGCAGTTCTTC.

The V gene is TRBV4-1, the J gene TRBJ2-1; D not certain. CDR1 is MGHRA, CDR2 YSYEKL, per germline. The CDR3 length is 13 residues. Trimming cost V 0 bases and J 8 bases, with 8 bases left between them. The CDR3 region is CASSQELPDEQFF. The CDR3 DNA follows: TGCGCCAGCAGCCAAGAACTACCTGATGAGCAGTTCTTC.

This chain connects TRBV28 to TRBJ2-6, with 11 bases lining up with TRBD1. Germline V CDR1 and CDR2: MDHEN, SYDVKM. Unmatched junction bases numbered 10, after V lost 7 bases and J lost 2 bases. This CDR3 spans 18 amino acids. The CDR3 protein is CASTRGQGASPGANVLTF. The CDR3 DNA reads TGTGCCAGCACCCGAGGACAGGGGGCGTCGCCTGGGGCCAACGTCCTGACTTTC.

V is TRBV28 and J is TRBJ2-7; TRBD1 matches at 9 bases. The length of the CDR3 is 15 residues. Per germline, CDR1 MDHEN and CDR2 SYDVKM. J lost 1 base, V lost 7 bases, and 8 bases had no gene match. CDR3 sequence reads: CASTEGGTGSYEQYF. In nucleotides, the CDR3 is TGTGCCAGCACCGAGGGGGGGACAGGGTCCTACGAGCAGTACTTC.

J is TRBJ1-5 and V is TRBV6-5, with 9 bases fitting TRBD1. Germline V gene sequence: CDR1 MNHEY, CDR2 SVGAGI. The CDR3 length is 14 residues. With V trimmed by 6 bases and J by 6 bases, 6 bases remained unmatched. The CDR3 region is CASRGGTGSQPQHF. CDR3 sequence (DNA): TGTGCCAGCAGGGGAGGGACAGGGAGTCAGCCCCAGCATTTT.

The chain combines TRBV27 with TRBJ1-2, with D tentatively TRBD1 (6 bases). V was trimmed by 2 bases and J by 4 bases, leaving 8 bases between them. This CDR3 has 13 residues. CDR1 is MNHEY, CDR2 SMNVEV, per germline (reference sequence). The CDR3 nucleotides read TGTGCCAGCAGTTTAAGAGGGGGCTATGGCTACACCTTC. It codes for CASSLRGGYGYTF.

This sequence joins TRBV24-1 and TRBJ1-2, with 10 bases identical to TRBD1. Trimming took 4 bases from V and 4 from J; bases not matched to a gene: 5. Germline lookup yields CDR1 KGHDR and CDR2 SFDVKD. The CDR3 covers 15 residues. The DNA for the CDR3 is TGTGCCACCAGTGACCCGACAGGGGGCGGCTATGGCTACACCTTC. Its protein is CATSDPTGGGYGYTF.

This chain links TRBV5-4 with TRBJ1-2; D gene ambiguous. Trimming cost V 0 bases and J 10 bases, with 16 bases left between them. CDR3 size: 14 residues. CDR1 and CDR2 from the germline V gene are SGHNT and YYREEE (reference sequence). CDR3 residues: CASSLGLGEPLYTF. The CDR3 region has the DNA TGTGCCAGCAGCTTGGGGCTGGGAGAGCCCCTCTACACCTTC.

This clone occurred once. This chain uses TRBV7-2 with TRBJ2-1, with 11 bases lining up with TRBD1. Germline V gene data show CDR1 as SGHTA and CDR2 as FQGNSA. The junction had 2 bases not matched to a gene; V was cut back by 3 bases and J by 7 bases. This CDR3 comprises 14 residues. The CDR3 is CASSLGTGGNEQFF. The CDR3 DNA follows: TGTGCCAGCAGCTTGGGGACAGGGGGGAATGAGCAGTTCTTC.

This chain joins TRBV19 and TRBJ2-3, with 7 bases matching TRBD2. Germline assignment: CDR1 LNHDA and CDR2 SQIVND (reference sequence). The CDR3 is made up of 13 amino acids. The J segment lost 2 bases and the V segment lost 8 bases, leaving 4 bases of the junction unmatched. Here the CDR3 DNA reads TGTGCCAGTGCTAGCGGCAACACAGATACGCAGTATTTT. Translated: CASASGNTDTQYF.

Notes on this clone: The sample carries other DNA sequences with the same CDR3. This chain connects TRBV5-1 to TRBJ2-1; 11 positions agree with TRBD2. J lost 1 base, V lost 1 base, and 1 base had no gene match. The CDR3 sequence is 16 residues long. Germline values: CDR1 SGHRS, CDR2 YFSETQ. The CDR3 here is CASSLTSGSSYNEQFF. DNA of the CDR3: TGCGCCAGCAGCTTGACTAGCGGGAGTTCCTACAATGAGCAGTTCTTC.

The gene calls are TRBV11-3 and TRBJ1-2, with D hard to call. This CDR3 is built from 13 residues. Germline V gene lookup returns CDR1 SGHNT and CDR2 YENEEA. V was trimmed by 0 bases and J by 3 bases, leaving 5 bases between them. The CDR3 DNA reads TGTGCCAGCAGCTTAGACAATTACTATGGCTACACCTTC. Translating it yields CASSLDNYYGYTF.

The rearrangement links TRBV6-5 to TRBJ2-5; tentatively, D is TRBD1 (6 bases). CDR1 is MNHEY and CDR2 is SVGAGI in the germline V gene. The CDR3 has 15 residues. V was cut by 1 base and J by 2 bases, with 11 bases left in between. Written as DNA, the CDR3 is TGTGCCAGCAGTTACTTGGGCAGGGGACAAGAGACCCAGTACTTC. Translation: CASSYLGRGQETQYF.

V gene TRBV27 combines with J gene TRBJ2-7; 11 bases match TRBD1. Germline V gene lookup returns CDR1 MNHEY and CDR2 SMNVEV (reference sequence). The CDR3 is made up of 16 amino acids. V shed 6 bases, J shed 4 bases, and the junction held 11 bases outside the gene matches. The CDR3 is CASRTNRDRGFYEQYF. The DNA for the CDR3 is TGTGCCAGCAGAACGAACCGGGACAGGGGGTTTTACGAGCAGTACTTC.

This chain connects TRBV7-9 to TRBJ1-1, with 8 bases identical to TRBD1. Trimming took 1 base from V and 10 from J; bases not matched to a gene: 8. There are 14 residues in the CDR3. In germline, CDR1 is SEHNR, CDR2 FQNEAQ (reference sequence). This CDR3 reads CASSLGGRGRRAFF. The CDR3 DNA follows: TGTGCCAGCAGCTTAGGAGGCAGGGGGCGCAGAGCTTTCTTT.

Note on this clone: Distinct nucleotide sequences in the sample also encode this CDR3. This sequence joins TRBV30 and TRBJ1-5; D is uncertain. This CDR3 is built from 13 residues. V lost 2 bases and J lost 4, with 9 bases in between. Germline CDR1 reads GTSNPN; CDR2 reads SVGIG (reference sequence). The CDR3 DNA follows: TGTGCCTGGAGTACACGGGAAAATCAGCCCCAGCATTTT. Protein product: CAWSTRENQPQHF.

This chain connects TRBV5-1 to TRBJ2-6, with 7 positions matching TRBD1. The CDR3 loop spans 17 amino acids. Germline CDR1 SGHRS, CDR2 YFSETQ. V lost 4 bases to trimming and J lost 0 bases; unmatched junction nucleotides: 7. CDR3 loop: CASSPGQVSSGANVLTF. Written as DNA, the CDR3 is TGCGCCAGCAGCCCCGGACAGGTTAGCTCTGGGGCCAACGTCCTGACTTTC.

The chain employs TRBV11-1 and TRBJ1-2, with no clear D. Germline CDR1 reads SGHAT; CDR2 reads FQDESV (reference sequence). The CDR3 contains 14 residues. V lost 5 bases and J lost 7, with 17 bases in between. The CDR3 DNA follows: TGTGCCAGCAGCCCACCCAGCGGTGTCGGTGGCTACACCTTC. It yields the protein CASSPPSGVGGYTF.